This passage covers 5 T cell receptor beta chains from one sample sequenced in a study of tumour-infiltrating T cells in Burkitt lymphoma. Some clones are missing from TCRdb's copy, which holds only in-frame ones; the method was immunoSEQ multiplex PCR. Of over a thousand clones in the sample, approximately 93% were seen once. The sample was tumor tissue. Every receptor here comes from a human donor with diffuse large B-cell lymphoma.

CDR3 protein: CASSLGLGIETQYF. CDR3 DNA sequence: TGTGCCAGCAGCTTAGGTCTAGGCATAGAGACCCAGTACTTC. The chain links TRBV11-2 to TRBJ2-5, with D hard to call. V lost 1 base to trimming and J lost 4 bases, with 10 bases between them. Per the germline V gene, CDR1 is SGHAT and CDR2 is FQNNGV. This CDR3 has 14 amino acids.

This clone was observed a few times. This CDR3 reads CASSDLTSSDNEQFF. CDR3 DNA: TGTGCCAGCAGTGACTTGACTAGCTCTGACAATGAGCAGTTCTTC. J is TRBJ2-1 and V is TRBV2; 7 bases match TRBD2. CDR3 length equals 15 residues. Germline V CDR1 and CDR2: SNHLY, FYNNEI. Germline trimming cut 3 bases from V and 5 bases from J; bases unmatched to any gene: 7.

This clone was picked up one time. The chain carries TRBV7-9 and TRBJ2-3, with D unclear. The CDR3 is 14 residues long. CDR1 SEHNR and CDR2 FQNEAQ come from the germline V gene (reference sequence). V was trimmed by 0 bases and J by 5 bases, leaving 9 bases between them. The CDR3 coding sequence is TGTGCCAGCAGCTTAGCGCTGTCTTTAGATACGCAGTATTTT. Translated: CASSLALSLDTQYF.

This clone was detected once. The chain is built from TRBV30 and TRBJ1-2; no definite D call. Germline V gene lookup returns CDR1 GTSNPN and CDR2 SVGIG (reference sequence). V shed 2 bases and J shed 0 bases, with 1 base lying between them. CDR3 size: 11 residues. As DNA, the CDR3 is TGTGCCTGGAGTCCTAACTATGGCTACACCTTC. It encodes CAWSPNYGYTF.

The chain employs TRBV7-6 and TRBJ2-7, with 8 bases matching TRBD2. The CDR3 extends over 15 amino acids. J was trimmed by 4 bases and V by 1 base; bases with no gene match: 6. Germline V gives CDR1 SGHVS, CDR2 FNYEAQ. CDR3 sequence: CASSLGGSGAYEQYF. Written as DNA, the CDR3 is TGTGCCAGCAGCTTAGGAGGTAGCGGGGCGTACGAGCAGTACTTC.